A single sample is the source of the 20 T cell receptor beta chains below, sequenced in a study of CD8+CD57+ T cells in acquired aplastic anemia. Profiles of TCR beta VDJ and CDR3 were generated from a genomic DNA template. TCRdb used MiXCR to reprocess the reads, holding one entry per CDR3 protein. The repertoire holds tens of thousands of distinct CDR3 sequences, with 54% as singletons. Sequenced sample: sorted CD4+, CD8+, or CD8+CD57+ T cells (not recorded which) from PBMCs. These receptors were collected from a human donor in good health, serving as a control.

This clonotype was found many times. The chain is built from TRBV6-1 and TRBJ2-7; 13 nucleotides match TRBD2. V trimming: 0 bases; J trimming: 7 bases; junction bases outside the gene matches: 12. The CDR3 extends over 18 amino acids. Germline V gene lookup returns CDR1 MNHNS and CDR2 SASEGT. The CDR3 loop reads CASSEAGLGLAGAGEQYF. The CDR3 DNA sequence: TGTGCCAGCAGTGAAGCAGGCCTCGGACTAGCGGGAGCTGGTGAGCAGTACTTC.

The chain is built from TRBV5-1 and TRBJ2-1, with TRBD2 matching over 8 bases. CDR3 length equals 14 residues. The germline V gene encodes CDR1 SGHRS and CDR2 YFSETQ. The J segment lost 8 bases and the V segment lost 1 base, leaving 5 bases of the junction unmatched. The CDR3 sequence: CASSLIRGGHEQFF. The CDR3, as DNA: TGCGCCAGCAGCTTGATACGGGGGGGTCATGAGCAGTTCTTC.

The sample holds many counts of this clonotype. This chain connects TRBV27 to TRBJ1-2; TRBD1 matches at 9 bases. CDR3 length: 16 residues. CDR1 MNHEY and CDR2 SMNVEV come from the germline V gene (reference sequence). With 6 bases clipped from V and 6 bases from J, the junction kept 14 bases outside the gene matches. This CDR3 is CASRLIWDRASDGYTF. The CDR3 DNA follows: TGTGCCAGCAGACTTATTTGGGACAGGGCATCGGATGGCTACACCTTC.

The sample holds many counts of this clonotype. One end of the junction fails to match germline, which may point to a read error. V and J are TRBV7-9 and TRBJ2-3; D is possibly TRBD1 (7 bases). Germline V gene sequence: CDR1 SEHNR, CDR2 FQNEAQ (reference sequence). The CDR3 has 12 residues. This CDR3 is CASSLGGAQGDF. Here the CDR3 DNA reads TGTGCCAGCAGCTTAGGGGGGGCGCAGGGGGATTTT.

This rearrangement joins TRBV2 to TRBJ2-2; no clear D gene. With 6 bases removed from V and 3 bases from J, the gap between germline ends came to 14 bases. CDR1 and CDR2 (germline): SNHLY, FYNNEI. The CDR3 consists of 15 residues. CDR3: CASRPRVVYTGELFF. The CDR3 nucleotides are TGTGCCAGCAGGCCAAGGGTGGTCTACACCGGGGAGCTGTTTTTT. Looking up the rest from reference TRBV2 and TRBJ2-2 gives the full variable domain: EPEVTQTPSHQVTQMGQEVILRCVPISNHLYFYWYRQILGQKVEFLVSFYNNEISEKSEIFDDQFSVERPDGSNFTLKIRSTKLEDSAMYFCASRPRVVYTGELFFGEGSRLTVL.

This clonotype showed up many times. This chain uses TRBV11-2 with TRBJ1-2, with a tentative D call TRBD1 (5 bases). The ends were cut back, 4 bases at V and 8 bases at J, with 23 bases in the middle. The germline CDR1 and CDR2 sequences are SGHAT and FQNNGV. The CDR3 covers 16 residues. DNA of the CDR3: TGTGCCAGCAGCTCCCCCCGGGAGGGGCGAAAATGGGGCTACACCTTC. Translated: CASSSPREGRKWGYTF. The entire variable domain, with the rest obtained from reference TRBV11-2 and TRBJ1-2, is as follows: EAGVAQSPRYKIIEKRQSVAFWCNPISGHATLYWYQQILGQGPKLLIQFQNNGVVDDSQLPKDRFSAERLKGVDSTLKIQPAKLEDSAVYLCASSSPREGRKWGYTFGSGTRLTVV.

Concerning this clonotype: This may come from a read error, since a much larger clone is one base off. This rearrangement joins TRBV11-2 to TRBJ2-7, with TRBD1 identical over 7 bases. This CDR3 region has 15 residues. The V gene's germline CDR1 is SGHAT and CDR2 FQNNGV. The ends lost 4 bases at V and 7 bases at J; junction bases unmatched: 13. CDR3 coding DNA: TGTGCCAGCAGCTACCAAACGACAGGGTTGCATGAGCAGTACTTC. It encodes CASSYQTTGLHEQYF.

The CDR3 sequence is CSAQPDGTAWAFF. DNA for the CDR3: TGCAGCGCCCAACCAGACGGGACGGCGTGGGCTTTCTTT. The V gene is TRBV29-1, the J gene TRBJ1-1, with D maybe TRBD1 (5 bases). Trimming removed 7 bases from V and 11 bases from J, with 23 bases in between. The CDR3 extends over 13 amino acids. CDR1 and CDR2 (germline): SQVTM, ANQGSEA. Based on the CDR3 plus reference TRBV29-1 and TRBJ1-1, the full variable domain is SAVISQKPSRDICQRGTSLTIQCQVDSQVTMMFWYRQQPGQSLTLIATANQGSEATYESGFVIDKFPISRPNLTFSTLTVSNMSPEDSSIYLCSAQPDGTAWAFFGQGTRLTVV.

This clonotype appeared many times. The chain employs TRBV6-5 and TRBJ1-1, with TRBD1 as a possible D gene (5 bases). The CDR3 has 15 amino acids. Germline lookup yields CDR1 MNHEY and CDR2 SVGAGI. Trimming took off 3 bases at V and 2 bases at J, with 13 bases between the two ends. The CDR3 sequence is CASSYQGEGNTEAFF. The CDR3, as DNA: TGTGCCAGCAGTTATCAGGGAGAAGGTAACACTGAAGCTTTCTTT.

J is TRBJ2-6 and V is TRBV2; 10 nucleotides match TRBD2. Per germline, CDR1 SNHLY and CDR2 FYNNEI. This CDR3 contains 18 residues. The trim removed 4 bases at V and 2 bases at J, leaving 8 bases unmatched. CDR3 in amino acids: CASSVTSGEAAGANVLTF. The CDR3 DNA reads TGTGCCAGCAGTGTTACTAGCGGGGAAGCCGCTGGGGCCAACGTCCTGACTTTC.

This clonotype was seen repeatedly, ten times or more. The chain has TRBV27 and TRBJ1-2; 10 bases map to TRBD1. Trimming took 4 bases from V and 3 from J; bases not matched to a gene: 5. The CDR3 has 15 residues. In germline, CDR1 is MNHEY, CDR2 SMNVEV (reference sequence). In DNA form, the CDR3 reads TGTGCCAGCAGTTCCCGGGACAGGGGACACTATGGCTACACCTTC. It is translated as CASSSRDRGHYGYTF.

This clonotype was recorded at least ten times. The chain recombines TRBV12-5 with TRBJ1-4; TRBD1 is a possible D gene (6 bases). The V gene lost 5 bases and the J gene lost 7 bases, with 26 bases spanning the gap. Germline V gene data show CDR1 as LGHNT and CDR2 as FRNRAP. The CDR3 is made up of 18 amino acids. The CDR3, as DNA: TGTGCTAGTGGTCCCCATCCAACAGAACAGGGACTCCGTGAAAAACTGTTTTTT. Translation gives CASGPHPTEQGLREKLFF. The full variable domain, rest sourced from reference TRBV12-5 and TRBJ1-4, is DARVTQTPRHKVTEMGQEVTMRCQPILGHNTVFWYRQTMMQGLELLAYFRNRAPLDDSGMPKDRFSAEMPDATLATLKIQPSEPRDSAVYFCASGPHPTEQGLREKLFFGSGTQLSVL.

V is TRBV24-1 and J is TRBJ2-3; TRBD2 matches 14 bases. Germline trimming cut 9 bases from V and 4 bases from J; bases unmatched to any gene: 8. The V gene's germline CDR1 is KGHDR and CDR2 SFDVKD. The CDR3 runs to 16 residues. Here the CDR3 reads CATGRTSGRNADTQYF. The CDR3, as DNA: TGTGCCACCGGAAGGACTAGCGGGAGGAACGCAGATACGCAGTATTTT.

The V gene is TRBV20-1, the J gene TRBJ2-3, with D possibly TRBD2 on 5 matching bases. V lost 6 bases, J lost 4 bases, and 23 bases lay in between. The CDR3 extends over 16 amino acids. CDR1 and CDR2 from the germline V gene are DFQATT and SNEGSKA (reference sequence). In DNA form, the CDR3 reads TGCAGTGCCAGGAGACTATTAGACTCCCAGGCAGATACGCAGTATTTT. Amino acids: CSARRLLDSQADTQYF.

The sample holds many counts of this clonotype. The CDR3 region has the DNA TGTGCCAGCAGCTTCTCAGGGCTGAGCTCCTACGAGCAGTACTTC. It yields the protein CASSFSGLSSYEQYF. This chain links TRBV7-9 with TRBJ2-7; D may be TRBD1 (5 bases). The CDR3 covers 15 residues. CDR1 is SEHNR and CDR2 is FQNEAQ in the germline V gene (reference sequence). Trimming took 3 bases from V and 0 from J, leaving 12 bases between them.

V and J are TRBV7-3 and TRBJ1-1; D gene unclear. Germline assignment: CDR1 SGHTA and CDR2 FQGTGA. This CDR3 contains 17 residues. Trimming stripped 5 bases from V and 0 bases from J, with 19 bases between. CDR3 nucleotides: TGTGCCAGCAGCAGGACGGCCTTTAGGACGATGAACACTGAAGCTTTCTTT. Protein product: CASSRTAFRTMNTEAFF.

V gene TRBV10-3 combines with J gene TRBJ2-7, with TRBD1 identical over 12 bases. In germline, CDR1 is ENHRY, CDR2 SYGVKD. The V segment lost 7 bases and the J segment 6 bases; nucleotides outside the gene matches: 10. The CDR3 covers 15 residues. CDR3 loop: CAIIGPGQGAGEQYF. As DNA, the CDR3 is TGTGCCATCATTGGACCGGGACAGGGGGCGGGCGAGCAGTACTTC.

This clonotype was recorded once. This chain joins TRBV11-1 and TRBJ2-7, with 9 nucleotides matching TRBD1. Germline CDR1 is SGHAT and CDR2 is FQDESV (reference sequence). V lost 5 bases, J lost 5 bases, and 16 bases stayed unmatched. This CDR3 contains 17 residues. CDR3 in amino acids: CASSLRAYGQGPNEQYF. Here the CDR3 DNA reads TGTGCCAGCAGCCTTAGGGCCTACGGACAGGGGCCAAACGAGCAGTACTTC.

This chain joins TRBV29-1 and TRBJ1-6, with a weak D call TRBD1 (5 bases). The CDR3 is 13 amino acids. Germline V gives CDR1 SQVTM, CDR2 ANQGSEA. CDR3 sequence: CASSEGVDSPLHF. CDR3 nucleotide sequence: TGCGCCAGCAGTGAAGGGGTGGACTCACCCCTCCACTTT.

This chain joins TRBV7-6 and TRBJ2-5; D is perhaps TRBD1 or TRBD2 (6 bases each). V dropped 5 bases and J dropped 3 bases, with 16 bases sitting between them. The CDR3 is 15 residues long. Germline-derived CDR1 and CDR2 are SGHVS and FNYEAQ. CDR3 residues: CASSQGWGAEETQYF. The CDR3, as DNA: TGTGCCAGCAGCCAAGGGTGGGGGGCGGAAGAGACCCAGTACTTC.